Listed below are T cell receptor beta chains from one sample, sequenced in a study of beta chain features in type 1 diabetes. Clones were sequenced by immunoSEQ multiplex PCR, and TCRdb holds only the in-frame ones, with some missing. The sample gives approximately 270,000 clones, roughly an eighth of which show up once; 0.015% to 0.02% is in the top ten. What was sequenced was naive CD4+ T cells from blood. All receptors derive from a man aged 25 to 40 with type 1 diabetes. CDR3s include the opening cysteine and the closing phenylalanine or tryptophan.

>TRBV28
CASILAGGPGSSYEQYF
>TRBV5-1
CASSETSGGSGANVLTF
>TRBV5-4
CASSFGTEEGYTF
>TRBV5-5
CASSRQPSGANVLTF
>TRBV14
CASSPLAWGTGYSGANVLTF
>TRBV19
CASSIAQISDEQFF
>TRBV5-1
CASSSAAGDEKYF
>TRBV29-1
CSVERGQGASGYTF
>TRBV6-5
CASSYSGRDEQFF
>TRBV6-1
CASSGHGNQPQHF
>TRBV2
CASSAFAGADEQYF
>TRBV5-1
CASSLGTGPYQPQHF
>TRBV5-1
CASSFGTGDNQPQHF
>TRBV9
CASSVEGIAATDTQYF
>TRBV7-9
CASSFRTSGSTDTQYF
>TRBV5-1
CASSLGASTDTQYF
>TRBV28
CASSPPGRWSYEQYF
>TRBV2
CASRSWGQGSGGYTF
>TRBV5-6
CASSFALAGHTDEQFF
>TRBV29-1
CSAGQGNEKLFF
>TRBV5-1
CASSLQGREQYF
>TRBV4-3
CASSQDWRGSRSETQYF
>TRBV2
CASSDPGNTEAFF
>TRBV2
CASNLDSYGYTF
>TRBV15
CATSSFGRGQDEQFF
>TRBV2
CASRGTEYTDTQYF
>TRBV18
CASSPRDRGTGELFF
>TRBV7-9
CASSPGVEKLFF
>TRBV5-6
CASSRGNEQFF
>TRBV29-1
CSAQGINEQYF
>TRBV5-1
CASSFGGGIDTQYF
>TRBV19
CASSIRTGRATGELFF
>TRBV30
CAWSYLGTDHALNYGYTF
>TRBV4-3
CASSRGQGNTGELFF
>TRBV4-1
CASSDEPARGSGQPQHF
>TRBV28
CASSLAASGNYEQYF
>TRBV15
CATSPRLAGNYNEQFF
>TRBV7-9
CASSLGQGARNEQFF
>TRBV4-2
CASSQVATSRDRNTEAFF
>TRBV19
CASSITRGNEQFF
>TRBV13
CASILQGNYGYTF
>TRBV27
CASSLGTAYDTQYF
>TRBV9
CASSVEGASYNEQFF
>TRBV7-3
CASSAGLASEQFF
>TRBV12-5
CASGMGLARNEQFF
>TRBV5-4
CASSSPLAGVRDTQYF
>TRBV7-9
CASSLRETFEQYF
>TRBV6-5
CASSQLNYGYTF
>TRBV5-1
CASSLTGIDEQYF
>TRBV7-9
CASSPALAGIIASTDTQYF
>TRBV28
CASSLGSGGGAYEQYF
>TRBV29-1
CSVRQGNTNTEAFF
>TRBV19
CASHLQDSGANVLTF
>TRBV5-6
CASSPLPRGTDLSYEQYF
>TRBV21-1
CASSKGKGTITGELFF
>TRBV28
CASSSGDRWNYGYTF
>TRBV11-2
CASSLGAYQETQYF
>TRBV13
CASSSLTGTTYNEQFF
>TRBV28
CASKDYWTSFDNEQFF
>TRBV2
CASTKSYQETQYF